This T cell receptor beta chain was retrieved from a study of blood T cell repertoires in COVID-19. Study overall: Donors in the United States, Italy and Spain gave samples during acute or convalescent COVID-19. From T cells, B-cell-depleted T cells, or PBMCs came the material, which was cDNA or gDNA.

In the authors' workflow: Counts of nucleated cells, estimated from reference gene primer amplification, were obtained. The method was immunoSEQ multiplex PCR; TCRdb's version includes in-frame clones alone and lacks a portion of them. V, J and clone size are taken as reported in that table, and D and trimming were inferred from the DNA itself. The data show about 220,000 clones, about four fifths seen once. The receptor was isolated from a woman aged 30 to 39 who had recovered from COVID-19. The specimen sequenced was peripheral blood.

CDR3 bases: TGCGCCAGCAGCTTGGAAGGCGGAGAGACCCAGTACTTC. This sequence encodes CASSLEGGETQYF. V gene TRBV5-1 combines with J gene TRBJ2-5; D is uncertain. Germline V gives CDR1 SGHRS, CDR2 YFSETQ. V was cut by 0 bases and J by 4 bases, with 7 bases left in between. The CDR3 sequence is 13 residues long.